Shown below are 26 T cell receptor beta chains from a single sample sequenced in a study of vaccination effects on CD4 cells after COVID-19. Their target antigens are unknown. Measured with immunoSEQ multiplex PCR; TCRdb has only the in-frame clones, and not every one. The data show 50,000 to 60,000 clones, about two thirds seen once. Antigen-specific CD4+ T cells were first expanded with viral peptide pools by the ViraFEST assay and only then sequenced. Upon completion of under eleven days in culture, CD4+ T cells were isolated. Vaccinated recipients, who were negative for nucleocapsid antibodies, had no history of SARS-CoV-2 infection. Material: CD4+ T cells from PBMCs cultured with SARS-CoV-2 spike peptides, obtained before COVID-19 vaccination. These receptors all stem from a human donor who received a COVID-19 vaccine.

V and J are TRBV9 and TRBJ1-1; the D is unclear. In germline, CDR1 is SGDLS, CDR2 YYNGEE. This CDR3 is 14 amino acids long. Trimming removed 3 bases from V and 0 bases from J, with 9 bases in between. CDR3 amino acids: CASSAVDMNTEAFF. The CDR3 DNA is TGTGCCAGCAGCGCCGTGGATATGAACACTGAAGCTTTCTTT. The whole variable domain, remainder taken from reference TRBV9 and TRBJ1-1, is DSGVTQTPKHLITATGQRVTLRCSPRSGDLSVYWYQQSLDQGLQFLIQYYNGEERAKGNILERFSAQQFPDLHSELNLSSLELGDSALYFCASSAVDMNTEAFFGQGTRLTVV.

This clone was observed a handful of times. CDR3 nucleotide sequence: TGTGCCAGCAGTTTATTCGGGGGTGGGCAGCCCCAGCATTTT. As protein: CASSLFGGGQPQHF. V is TRBV27 and J is TRBJ1-5; possibly TRBD1 for D (5 bases). This CDR3 has 14 residues. Trimming left V 1 base short and J 7 bases short, with 11 bases between. The germline CDR1 and CDR2 sequences are MNHEY and SMNVEV (reference sequence).

The chain has TRBV7-9 and TRBJ2-2; 8 bases are shared with TRBD2. V lost 5 bases to trimming and J lost 5 bases; unmatched junction nucleotides: 7. CDR3 size: 15 residues. Germline assignment: CDR1 SEHNR and CDR2 FQNEAQ (reference sequence). The CDR3 spells CASSRPAGGTGELFF. DNA of the CDR3: TGTGCCAGCAGCCGCCCGGCGGGGGGTACCGGGGAGCTGTTTTTT.

The CDR3 here is CASSPDSQLGYTF. The CDR3 nucleotides read TGTGCCAGCAGCCCCGACAGCCAGCTTGGCTACACCTTC. The J gene is TRBJ1-2, the V gene TRBV7-2; maybe TRBD1 (5 bases). Germline CDR1 SGHTA, CDR2 FQGNSA. V lost 5 bases to trimming and J lost 7 bases, with 14 bases between them. This CDR3 comprises 13 residues.

The chain employs TRBV9 and TRBJ1-1; no definite D call. CDR1 is SGDLS, CDR2 YYNGEE, per germline. V shed 3 bases and J shed 3 bases, with 12 bases lying between them. The CDR3 extends over 14 amino acids. DNA of the CDR3: TGTGCCAGCAGCGCGAGCCTCTGGGACACTGAAGCTTTCTTT. This gives the protein CASSASLWDTEAFF.

This clone has only one observation. The chain couples TRBV4-1 to TRBJ2-2; D might be TRBD1 or TRBD2, each matching 5 bases. This CDR3 spans 17 amino acids. Between the trimmed V and J ends, which lost 1 base and 3 bases, there was a span of 15 bases. CDR1 MGHRA and CDR2 YSYEKL come from the germline V gene. The CDR3 spells CASSQVGVLGDTGELFF. In DNA form, the CDR3 reads TGCGCCAGCAGCCAAGTGGGGGTATTGGGGGACACCGGGGAGCTGTTTTTT.

The chain recombines TRBV24-1 with TRBJ2-1; 9 bases are shared with TRBD1. V shed 5 bases and J 4 bases; nucleotides not matched to a gene: 5. Per germline, CDR1 KGHDR and CDR2 SFDVKD. The CDR3 spans 15 residues. The CDR3 DNA follows: TGTGCCACCAGTGCGGGACAGGGAGGGTACAATGAGCAGTTCTTC. It yields the protein CATSAGQGGYNEQFF.

In the case of this clone: The same CDR3 is also encoded by other DNA sequences in this sample. The chain is built from TRBV30 and TRBJ2-4; tentatively, D is TRBD2 (6 bases). The CDR3 is made up of 13 amino acids. Germline V CDR1 and CDR2: GTSNPN, SVGIG (reference sequence). Trimming removed 5 bases at V and 0 bases at J, with 8 bases between. DNA of the CDR3: TGTGCCTGGTCGGGGGTAGCCAAAAACATTCAGTACTTC. Translation: CAWSGVAKNIQYF.

This clone appeared a few times. The chain carries TRBV7-2 and TRBJ1-2; TRBD1 is a possible D gene (5 bases). Looked up from germline, CDR1 is SGHTA and CDR2 is FQGNSA. The CDR3 sequence is 15 residues long. With 1 base removed from V and 4 bases from J, the gap between germline ends came to 13 bases. In DNA form, the CDR3 reads TGTGCCAGCAGCTTAGGAACGACAGTCTTCTATGGCTACACCTTC. This translates into CASSLGTTVFYGYTF.

V and J are TRBV19 and TRBJ1-1; TRBD1 is a possible D gene (6 bases). Germline-derived CDR1 and CDR2 are LNHDA and SQIVND (reference sequence). This CDR3 has 13 residues. The ends were cut back, 8 bases at V and 5 bases at J, with 15 bases in the middle. The DNA for the CDR3 is TGTGCCAGTCGATCACAGGGAGAGACTGAAGCTTTCTTT. It codes for CASRSQGETEAFF.

The chain recombines TRBV9 with TRBJ2-1; D is unresolved. The CDR3 runs to 17 residues. The V gene's germline CDR1 is SGDLS and CDR2 YYNGEE. The V end lost 3 bases, the J end lost 3 bases, and 19 bases lay between the germline ends. CDR3 loop: CASSGVGSTAFYNEQFF. CDR3 coding DNA: TGTGCCAGCAGCGGGGTAGGATCGACCGCCTTCTACAATGAGCAGTTCTTC.

The V call is TRBV3-1 (or the pseudogene TRBV3-2), the J call TRBJ1-1; possibly TRBD1 for D (5 bases). CDR1 is LGHDT, CDR2 YNNKEL, per germline (reference sequence). This CDR3 region has 15 residues. Trimming shortened V by 4 bases and J by 2 bases, and 14 bases separated the two germline ends. DNA for the CDR3: TGTGCCAGCAGCCGGACATTGGGGTCTAACACTGAAGCTTTCTTT. It specifies CASSRTLGSNTEAFF.

This chain uses TRBV12-5 with TRBJ1-1; weak D call: TRBD1 (5 bases). This CDR3 contains 15 residues. Trimming took off 8 bases at V and 5 bases at J, with 21 bases between the two ends. The germline CDR1 and CDR2 sequences are LGHNT and FRNRAP. The chain's CDR3 is CASTPGQGSWTEAFF. The CDR3, as DNA: TGTGCTAGTACCCCTGGCCAGGGAAGTTGGACTGAAGCTTTCTTT.

V is TRBV4-2 and J is TRBJ2-2, with D unclear. CDR1 is LGHNA and CDR2 is YNFKEQ in the germline V gene. V shed 0 bases and J shed 1 base, with 12 bases lying between them. The CDR3 is 17 residues long. CDR3 loop: CASSQDIVVGNTGELFF. CDR3 sequence (DNA): TGTGCCAGCAGCCAAGATATCGTTGTCGGGAACACCGGGGAGCTGTTTTTT.

The chain employs TRBV5-1 and TRBJ1-4; D not resolved. Trimming shortened V by 6 bases and J by 0 bases, and 12 bases separated the two germline ends. Per germline, CDR1 SGHRS and CDR2 YFSETQ. This CDR3 comprises 15 residues. CDR3 loop: CASNPFRATNEKLFF. The CDR3 region has the DNA TGCGCCAGCAACCCTTTCCGTGCAACTAATGAAAAACTGTTTTTT. Supplemented by reference TRBV5-1 and TRBJ1-4, the full variable domain reads KAGVTQTPRYLIKTRGQQVTLSCSPISGHRSVSWYQQTPGQGLQFLFEYFSETQRNKGNFPGRFSGRQFSNSRSEMNVSTLELGDSALYLCASNPFRATNEKLFFGSGTQLSVL.

This chain uses TRBV2 with TRBJ2-7, with D perhaps TRBD1 (6 bases). This CDR3 contains 13 residues. CDR1 and CDR2 (germline): SNHLY, FYNNEI. V was pared by 7 bases and J by 3 bases, with 13 bases between. The CDR3, as DNA: TGTGCCAGCAATTACGACAGGTTCTACGAGCAGTACTTC. Residues: CASNYDRFYEQYF.

The chain recombines TRBV11-2 with TRBJ1-2; a possible D gene is TRBD1 (5 bases). The V gene's germline CDR1 is SGHAT and CDR2 FQNNGV. The CDR3 contains 13 residues. The V end was cut by 10 bases, the J end by 6 bases, with 18 bases between. CDR3 nucleotide sequence: TGTGCCACGCGGGACTTTCCCCCTGATGGCTACACCTTC. It yields the protein CATRDFPPDGYTF. The whole variable domain, remainder taken from reference TRBV11-2 and TRBJ1-2, is EAGVAQSPRYKIIEKRQSVAFWCNPISGHATLYWYQQILGQGPKLLIQFQNNGVVDDSQLPKDRFSAERLKGVDSTLKIQPAKLEDSAVYLCATRDFPPDGYTFGSGTRLTVV.

The chain uses TRBV5-4 and TRBJ1-1; 7 bases line up with TRBD1. V lost 4 bases, J lost 4 bases, and 7 bases stayed unmatched. Germline V gene lookup returns CDR1 SGHNT and CDR2 YYREEE (reference sequence). The length of the CDR3 is 14 residues. The CDR3: CASSRQGWGTEAFF. CDR3 in DNA: TGTGCCAGCAGCCGACAGGGATGGGGCACTGAAGCTTTCTTT. Drawing the rest from reference TRBV5-4 and TRBJ1-1, the complete variable domain is ETGVTQSPTHLIKTRGQQVTLRCSSQSGHNTVSWYQQALGQGPQFIFQYYREEENGRGNFPPRFSGLQFPNYSSELNVNALELDDSALYLCASSRQGWGTEAFFGQGTRLTVV.

The rearrangement joins TRBV5-1 to TRBJ2-3, with D unresolved. This CDR3 is built from 12 residues. Germline CDR1 and CDR2: SGHRS and YFSETQ. V was clipped by 4 bases and J by 0 bases, with 3 bases between them. The CDR3 reads CASSESTDTQYF. The CDR3 DNA reads TGCGCCAGCAGCGAGAGCACAGATACGCAGTATTTT.

The chain joins TRBV27 to TRBJ2-1; 8 nucleotides match TRBD2. The CDR3 length is 16 residues. The V and J ends lost 4 bases and 8 bases, in that order; junction bases with no gene match: 13. Germline CDR1 and CDR2: MNHEY and SMNVEV (reference sequence). This CDR3 reads CASSSPQRGRSYEQFF. The DNA for the CDR3 is TGTGCCAGCAGTTCGCCCCAGCGGGGGCGGTCCTATGAGCAGTTCTTC.

In its sample, this clone was seen once. J is TRBJ1-3 and V is TRBV19; possibly TRBD1 for D (6 bases). V shed 8 bases and J shed 0 bases, with 26 bases lying between them. Germline CDR1 and CDR2: LNHDA and SQIVND (reference sequence). The CDR3 contains 19 residues. CDR3 sequence: CASVKGTWSGSSSGNTIYF. DNA of the CDR3: TGTGCCAGTGTTAAAGGGACATGGAGCGGGTCTAGCTCTGGAAACACCATATATTTT. The whole variable domain, filled in from reference TRBV19 and TRBJ1-3, reads DGGITQSPKYLFRKEGQNVTLSCEQNLNHDAMYWYRQDPGQGLRLIYYSQIVNDFQKGDIAEGYSVSREKKESFPLTVTSAQKNPTAFYLCASVKGTWSGSSSGNTIYFGEGSWLTVV.

This rearrangement joins TRBV30 to TRBJ1-1; D remains ambiguous. Germline loops: CDR1 GTSNPN, CDR2 SVGIG (reference sequence). V gave up 1 base and J gave up 1 base, with 4 bases separating them. The CDR3 is 12 residues long. CDR3 amino acids: CAWSGPNTEAFF. In DNA form, the CDR3 reads TGTGCCTGGAGTGGACCGAACACTGAAGCTTTCTTT.

Notes on this clone: Relative to the germline gene, one junction end is altered; a read error may explain this. The chain has TRBV5-4 and TRBJ1-2; 9 positions agree with TRBD1. CDR3 length: 13 amino acids. Germline V gene lookup returns CDR1 SGHNT and CDR2 YYREEE (reference sequence). CDR3 nucleotides: TGTGCCAGCAGCTTGGGGCCGGGACAGGGTGATAGCTTC. Amino acid sequence: CASSLGPGQGDSF.

In DNA form, the CDR3 reads TGTGCCAGCAGCCAAGTCGGGACGGGTATGAACACTGAAGCTTTCTTT. Amino acids: CASSQVGTGMNTEAFF. The chain uses TRBV3-1 (or the pseudogene TRBV3-2) and TRBJ1-1, with D possibly matching TRBD1 (5 bases). Germline lookup yields CDR1 LGHDT and CDR2 YNNKEL (reference sequence). V gave up 1 base and J gave up 0 bases, with 12 bases separating them. This CDR3 has 16 amino acids.

The chain couples TRBV13 to TRBJ2-3; 9 bases fit TRBD2. CDR3 size: 19 residues. Germline-derived CDR1 and CDR2 are PRHDT and FYEKMQ (reference sequence). Germline trimming cut 2 bases from V and 4 bases from J; bases unmatched to any gene: 16. The CDR3 loop is CASSLPFRAASGTADTQYF. The CDR3 coding sequence is TGTGCCAGCAGCTTACCATTCCGGGCGGCTAGCGGGACGGCAGATACGCAGTATTTT.

This clone was seen a few times. The chain employs TRBV27 and TRBJ1-5; D possibly corresponds to TRBD1 (5 bases). Trimming pared 4 bases from V and 1 base from J, leaving 8 bases between. The germline CDR1 and CDR2 sequences are MNHEY and SMNVEV (reference sequence). The length of the CDR3 is 14 residues. The CDR3 sequence is CASSWAGSNQPQHF. As DNA, the CDR3 is TGTGCCAGCAGTTGGGCAGGGAGCAATCAGCCCCAGCATTTT.